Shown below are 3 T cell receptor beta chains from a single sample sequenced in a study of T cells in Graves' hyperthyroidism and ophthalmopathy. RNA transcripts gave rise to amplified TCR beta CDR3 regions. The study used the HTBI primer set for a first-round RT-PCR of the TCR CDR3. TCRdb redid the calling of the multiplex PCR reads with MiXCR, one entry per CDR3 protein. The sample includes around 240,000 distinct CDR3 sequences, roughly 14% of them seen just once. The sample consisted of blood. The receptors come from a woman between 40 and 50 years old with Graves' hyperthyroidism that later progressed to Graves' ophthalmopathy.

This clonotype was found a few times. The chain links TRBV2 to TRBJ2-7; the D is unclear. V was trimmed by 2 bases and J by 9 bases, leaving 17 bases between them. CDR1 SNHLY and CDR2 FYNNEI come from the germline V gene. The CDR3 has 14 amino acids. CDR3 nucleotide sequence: TGTGCCAGCAGTGAACAGATTCCCCTGTATGGGCAGTACTTC. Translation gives CASSEQIPLYGQYF. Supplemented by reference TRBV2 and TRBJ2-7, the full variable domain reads EPEVTQTPSHQVTQMGQEVILRCVPISNHLYFYWYRQILGQKVEFLVSFYNNEISEKSEIFDDQFSVERPDGSNFTLKIRSTKLEDSAMYFCASSEQIPLYGQYFGPGTRLTVT.

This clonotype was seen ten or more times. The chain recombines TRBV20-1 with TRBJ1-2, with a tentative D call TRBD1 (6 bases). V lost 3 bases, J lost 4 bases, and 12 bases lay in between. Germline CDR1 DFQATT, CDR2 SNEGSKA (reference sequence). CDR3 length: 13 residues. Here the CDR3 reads CSARADRTYGYTF. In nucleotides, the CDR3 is TGCAGTGCTAGGGCTGACAGGACCTATGGCTACACCTTC.

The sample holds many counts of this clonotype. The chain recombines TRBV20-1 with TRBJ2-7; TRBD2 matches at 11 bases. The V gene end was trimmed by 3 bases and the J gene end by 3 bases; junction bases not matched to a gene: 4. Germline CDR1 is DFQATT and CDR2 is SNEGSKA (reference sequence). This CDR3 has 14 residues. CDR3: CSARRLAGIYEQYF. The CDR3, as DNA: TGCAGTGCTAGGCGACTAGCGGGGATCTACGAGCAGTACTTC.